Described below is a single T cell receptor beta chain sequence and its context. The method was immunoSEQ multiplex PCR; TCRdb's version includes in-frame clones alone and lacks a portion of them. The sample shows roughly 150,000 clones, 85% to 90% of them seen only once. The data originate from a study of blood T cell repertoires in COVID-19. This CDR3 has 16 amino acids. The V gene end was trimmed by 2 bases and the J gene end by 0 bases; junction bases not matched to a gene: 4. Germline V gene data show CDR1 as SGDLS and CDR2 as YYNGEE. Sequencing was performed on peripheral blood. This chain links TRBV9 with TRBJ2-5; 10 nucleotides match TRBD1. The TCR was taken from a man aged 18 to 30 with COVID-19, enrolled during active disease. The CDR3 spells CASSVKDRGNQETQYF. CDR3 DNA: TGTGCCAGCAGCGTGAAGGACAGGGGGAACCAAGAGACCCAGTACTTC.